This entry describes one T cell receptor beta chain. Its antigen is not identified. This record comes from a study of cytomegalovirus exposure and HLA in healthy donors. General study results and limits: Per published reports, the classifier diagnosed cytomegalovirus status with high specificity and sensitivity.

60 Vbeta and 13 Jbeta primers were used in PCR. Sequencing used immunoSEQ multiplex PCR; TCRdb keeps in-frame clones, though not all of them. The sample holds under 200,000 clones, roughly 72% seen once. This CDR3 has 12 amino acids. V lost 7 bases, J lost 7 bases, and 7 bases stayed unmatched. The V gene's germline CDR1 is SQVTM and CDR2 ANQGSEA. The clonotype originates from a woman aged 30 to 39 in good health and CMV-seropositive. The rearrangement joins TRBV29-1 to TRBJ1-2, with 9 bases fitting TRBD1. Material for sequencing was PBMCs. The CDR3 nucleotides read TGCAGCGCGGGGGGACAGGGTATTGGCTACACCTTC. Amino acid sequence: CSAGGQGIGYTF.